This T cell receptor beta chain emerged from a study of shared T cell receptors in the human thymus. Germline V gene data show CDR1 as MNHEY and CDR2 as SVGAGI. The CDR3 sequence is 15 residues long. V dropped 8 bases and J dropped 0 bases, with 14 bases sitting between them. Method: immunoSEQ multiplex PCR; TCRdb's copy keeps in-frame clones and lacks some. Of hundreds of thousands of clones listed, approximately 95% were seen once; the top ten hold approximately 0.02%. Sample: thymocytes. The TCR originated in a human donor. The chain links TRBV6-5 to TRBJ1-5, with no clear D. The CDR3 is CASADTPYSNQPQHF. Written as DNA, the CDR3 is TGTGCCAGCGCCGACACACCATATAGCAATCAGCCCCAGCATTTT.